This T cell receptor beta chain comes out of a study of blood T cell repertoires in COVID-19. TCRdb keeps only in-frame clones here, not all; method: immunoSEQ multiplex PCR. The sample has tens of thousands of clones, approximately 83% seen once. The receptor was derived from a man older than 75 with acute or convalescent COVID-19. Sequencing was performed on peripheral blood.

The CDR3 loop reads CASSQSSSSNTGELFF. In DNA, the CDR3 is TGCGCCAGCAGCCAAAGCTCGAGTTCGAACACCGGGGAGCTGTTTTTT. The genes are TRBV4-3 and TRBJ2-2, with D unresolved. CDR3 size: 16 residues. Trimming shortened V by 2 bases and J by 0 bases, and 10 bases separated the two germline ends. The germline CDR1 and CDR2 sequences are LGHNA and YSLEER.